This T cell receptor (beta chain) originates from a study of blood T cell repertoires in COVID-19. Original analysis: Amplifying reference gene primers gave estimates of nucleated cell counts. The data were produced by immunoSEQ multiplex PCR, yet TCRdb's version contains in-frame clones alone and is incomplete. For V, J and clone size, that table is used; D and trimming come from the DNA. The data show about 52,000 clones, under 90% seen once. The V gene's germline CDR1 is SGHTA and CDR2 FQGNSA. The CDR3 runs to 16 residues. The ends were cut back, 5 bases at V and 5 bases at J, with 18 bases in the middle. Followed longitudinally, the Seattle patients had been enrolled during active infection.

The sequence derives from a man aged 80 or over with COVID-19, enrolled during active disease. The chain combines TRBV7-2 with TRBJ1-4, with D possibly matching TRBD1 (6 bases). The sequencing input was peripheral blood. The CDR3 DNA is TGTGCCAGCAGCCCGGCGGGGGGGCGCGGGAATGAAAAACTGTTTTTT. Its protein is CASSPAGGRGNEKLFF.